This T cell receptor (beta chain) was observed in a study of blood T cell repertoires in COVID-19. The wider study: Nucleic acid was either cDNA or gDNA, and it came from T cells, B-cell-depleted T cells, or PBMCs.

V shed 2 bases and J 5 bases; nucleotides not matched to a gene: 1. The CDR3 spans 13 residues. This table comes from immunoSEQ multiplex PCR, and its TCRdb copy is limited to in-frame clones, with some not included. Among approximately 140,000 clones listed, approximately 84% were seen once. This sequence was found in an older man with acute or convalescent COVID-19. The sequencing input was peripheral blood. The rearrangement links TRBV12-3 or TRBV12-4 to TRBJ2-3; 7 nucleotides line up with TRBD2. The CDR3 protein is CASSLLAVDTQYF. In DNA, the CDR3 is TGTGCCAGCAGTTTACTAGCGGTAGATACGCAGTATTTT.